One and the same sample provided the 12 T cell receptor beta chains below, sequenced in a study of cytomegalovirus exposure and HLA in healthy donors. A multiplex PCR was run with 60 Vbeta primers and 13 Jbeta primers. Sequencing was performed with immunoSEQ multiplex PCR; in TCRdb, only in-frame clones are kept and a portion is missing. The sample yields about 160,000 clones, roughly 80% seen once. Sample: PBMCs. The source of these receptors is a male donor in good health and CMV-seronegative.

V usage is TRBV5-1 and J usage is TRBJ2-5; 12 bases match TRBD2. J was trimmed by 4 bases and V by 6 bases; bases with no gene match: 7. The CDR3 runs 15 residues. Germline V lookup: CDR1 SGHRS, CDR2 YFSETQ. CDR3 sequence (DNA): TGCGCCAGCAACCTAGCGGGGGGGCCACGAGAGACCCAGTACTTC. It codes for CASNLAGGPRETQYF.

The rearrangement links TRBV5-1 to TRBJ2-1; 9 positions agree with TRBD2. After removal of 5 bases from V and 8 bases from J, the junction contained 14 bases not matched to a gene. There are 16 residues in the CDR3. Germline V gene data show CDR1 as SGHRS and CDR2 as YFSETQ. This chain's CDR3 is CASRLAPGLANDEQFF. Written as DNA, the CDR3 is TGCGCCAGCAGGCTTGCACCGGGACTAGCTAACGATGAGCAGTTCTTC. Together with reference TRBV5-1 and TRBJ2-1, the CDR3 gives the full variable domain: KAGVTQTPRYLIKTRGQQVTLSCSPISGHRSVSWYQQTPGQGLQFLFEYFSETQRNKGNFPGRFSGRQFSNSRSEMNVSTLELGDSALYLCASRLAPGLANDEQFFGPGTRLTVL.

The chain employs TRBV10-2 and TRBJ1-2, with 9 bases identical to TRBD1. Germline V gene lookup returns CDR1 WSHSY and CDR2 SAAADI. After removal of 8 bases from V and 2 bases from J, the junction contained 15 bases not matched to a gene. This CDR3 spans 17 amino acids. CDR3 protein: CASYPDLGQGGNYGYTF. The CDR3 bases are TGCGCCAGCTATCCCGACCTGGGACAGGGAGGGAACTATGGCTACACCTTC.

CDR3 nucleotide sequence: TGTGCCAGCAGCGCAGGGGGGAACACTGAAGCTTTCTTT. It yields the protein CASSAGGNTEAFF. The chain combines TRBV14 with TRBJ1-1; 7 bases map to TRBD1. After removal of 5 bases from V and 1 base from J, the junction contained 1 base not matched to a gene. Germline loops: CDR1 SGHDN, CDR2 FVKESK. This CDR3 has 13 residues.

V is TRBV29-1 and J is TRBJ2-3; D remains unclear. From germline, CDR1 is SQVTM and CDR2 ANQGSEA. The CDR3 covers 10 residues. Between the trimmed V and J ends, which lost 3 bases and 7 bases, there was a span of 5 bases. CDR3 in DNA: TGCAGCGTTGATTACTATACGCAGTATTTT. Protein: CSVDYYTQYF.

The CDR3 DNA is TGTGCCAGCAGTGCCGGGGGTCCAGATACGCAGTATTTT. It yields the protein CASSAGGPDTQYF. J is TRBJ2-3 and V is TRBV6-5, with D perhaps matching TRBD2 (6 bases). Trimming removed 5 bases at V and 4 bases at J, with 10 bases between. The CDR3 is 13 residues long. The germline CDR1 and CDR2 sequences are MNHEY and SVGAGI.

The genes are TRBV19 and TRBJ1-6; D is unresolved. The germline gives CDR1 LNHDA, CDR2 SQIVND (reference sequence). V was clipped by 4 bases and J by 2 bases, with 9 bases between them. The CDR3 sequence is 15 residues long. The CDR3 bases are TGTGCCAGTAGTACTGACTCAGCCTATAATTCACCCCTCCACTTT. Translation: CASSTDSAYNSPLHF.

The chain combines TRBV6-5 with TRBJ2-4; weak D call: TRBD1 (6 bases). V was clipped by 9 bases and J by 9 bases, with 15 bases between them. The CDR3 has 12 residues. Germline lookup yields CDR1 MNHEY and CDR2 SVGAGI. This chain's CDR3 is CASISGAGIQYF. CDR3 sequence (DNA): TGTGCCAGTATTTCAGGGGCGGGCATTCAGTACTTC.

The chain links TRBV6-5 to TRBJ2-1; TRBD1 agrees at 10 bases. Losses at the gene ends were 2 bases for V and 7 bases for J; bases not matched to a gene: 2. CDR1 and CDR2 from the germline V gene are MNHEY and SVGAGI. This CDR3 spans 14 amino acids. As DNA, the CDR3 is TGTGCCAGCAGTTACGGACAGGGGGGAAATGAGCAGTTCTTC. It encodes CASSYGQGGNEQFF.

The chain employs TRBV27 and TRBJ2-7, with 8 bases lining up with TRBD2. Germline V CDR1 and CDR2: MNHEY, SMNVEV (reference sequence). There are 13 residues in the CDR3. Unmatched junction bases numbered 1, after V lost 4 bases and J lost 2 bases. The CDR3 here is CASSSLAAYEQYF. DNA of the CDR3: TGTGCCAGCAGTTCACTAGCGGCCTACGAGCAGTACTTC.

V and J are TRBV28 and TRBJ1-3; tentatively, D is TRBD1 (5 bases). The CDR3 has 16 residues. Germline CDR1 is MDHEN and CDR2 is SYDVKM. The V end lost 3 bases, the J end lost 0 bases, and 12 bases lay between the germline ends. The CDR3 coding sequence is TGTGCCAGCAGTTTCCGGAGGGGCTACTCTGGAAACACCATATATTTT. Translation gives CASSFRRGYSGNTIYF.

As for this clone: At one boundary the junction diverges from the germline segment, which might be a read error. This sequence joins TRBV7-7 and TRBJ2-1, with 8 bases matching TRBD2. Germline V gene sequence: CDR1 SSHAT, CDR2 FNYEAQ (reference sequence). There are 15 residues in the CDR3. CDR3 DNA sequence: TGTGCTAGCAGCCCCTCCCCGGGACTAGGGGGGGAGCAGTTCTTC. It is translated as CASSPSPGLGGEQFF.